This TCR beta chain stems from a study of regulatory T cells in long-lasting Graves disease. Time point of the sample: persistent/refractory GD, antithyroid drugs over 5 years with positive TRAb. PBMC-derived RNA was used for the TCR library. V shed 5 bases, J shed 5 bases, and the junction held 5 bases outside the gene matches. The CDR3 extends over 14 amino acids. Germline V gives CDR1 SNHLY, CDR2 FYNNEI. CDR3-region Arm-PCR and iRepertoire HTBI primers produced the TCR beta libraries. MiXCR, applied by TCRdb to the multiplex PCR reads, yields one record per CDR3 protein. The table includes some 470,000 distinct CDR3 sequences, under 25% detected once. This clonotype was picked up many times.

The specimen was peripheral blood mononuclear cells (PBMCs), collected when the disease was refractory, from a patient treated with antithyroid drugs. This receptor was obtained from a female donor with Graves disease. The chain links TRBV2 to TRBJ2-4; 8 bases align to TRBD1. In DNA, the CDR3 is TGTGCCAGCAGTCAGACAGGGGCTCAAAACATTCAGTACTTC. Translating gives CASSQTGAQNIQYF.